These T cell receptor beta chains were read from a single sample in a study of blood T cell repertoires in COVID-19. Profiling relied on immunoSEQ multiplex PCR, and the TCRdb table lists in-frame clones only, not all of them. Counted here are approximately 26,000 clones, around nine tenths occurring once; the ten biggest clones make up 4.9%. The sample consisted of peripheral blood. These TCRs come from a man between 65 and 85 years old with active COVID-19. CDR3s include the opening cysteine and the closing phenylalanine or tryptophan. D genes are given only for firm matches. Clone size is not always given. Where it is, it says once, few, many or a class for expanded clones.

>TRBD1|.|TRBJ1-2|TRBV5-1
CASSLDGQGAGSYTF
TGCGCCAGCAGCTTGGACGGACAGGGGGCGGGGTCCTACACCTTC
>.|.|TRBJ1-2|TRBV19
CASSITGQPYGYTF
TGTGCCAGTAGTATTACCGGACAGCCCTATGGCTACACCTTC
>.|.|TRBJ1-1|TRBV30
CAWSEIYRSEAFF
TGTGCCTGGAGTGAAATTTACAGATCTGAAGCTTTCTTT
>TRBD1|.|TRBJ2-1|TRBV6-5
CASSRDRRTNNEQFF
TGTGCCAGCAGCAGGGACAGGAGGACCAACAATGAGCAGTTCTTC
>TRBD1|.|TRBJ1-5|TRBV30
CAWSVTGAYGPQHF
TGTGCCTGGAGTGTAACAGGGGCCTACGGGCCCCAGCATTTT
>TRBD1|.|TRBJ2-7|TRBV6-5
CASRRSTGAYEQYF
TGTGCCAGCAGGCGGTCGACAGGGGCGTACGAGCAGTACTTC
>.|once|TRBJ2-2|TRBV7-3
CASNWGGGTGELFF
TGTGCCAGCAACTGGGGGGGCGGAACCGGGGAGCTGTTTTTT
>TRBD2|.|TRBJ2-7|TRBV7-7
CASSLAVTSGGRPYEQYF
TGTGCTAGCAGCTTAGCAGTGACTAGCGGGGGACGCCCCTACGAGCAGTACTTC
>.|.|TRBJ1-4|TRBV5-1
CASSFSDKPTNEKLFF
TGCGCCAGCAGCTTCTCGGACAAGCCAACTAATGAAAAACTGTTTTTT
>.|.|TRBJ1-1|TRBV5-1
CASSSPAGRTEAFF
TGCGCCAGCAGCTCCCCCGCAGGGAGGACTGAAGCTTTCTTT
>.|.|TRBJ1-2|TRBV5-1
CASSLEEGSRYGYTF
TGCGCCAGCAGCTTGGAGGAGGGTAGCCGCTATGGCTACACCTTC
>TRBD2|.|TRBJ2-1|TRBV27
CASRALGAGGYNEQFF
TGTGCCAGCAGAGCCCTGGGGGCGGGGGGATACAATGAGCAGTTCTTC
>.|.|TRBJ1-1|TRBV27
CASRFTQGFTEAFF
TGTGCCAGCAGATTCACACAGGGTTTCACTGAAGCTTTCTTT
>.|.|TRBJ2-2|TRBV4-1
CASSLVGPHTGELFF
TGCGCCAGCAGCCTGGTTGGGCCTCACACCGGGGAGCTGTTTTTT
>TRBD1|.|TRBJ1-1|TRBV19
CASSMQGARTEAFF
TGTGCCAGTAGTATGCAGGGGGCTAGGACTGAAGCTTTCTTT
>.|few|TRBJ1-1|TRBV6-2/TRBV6-3
CASSYSVGTEAFF
TGTGCCAGCAGTTATTCTGTCGGCACTGAAGCTTTCTTT
>.|.|TRBJ2-2|TRBV5-1
CASSPVTGELFF
TGCGCCAGCAGCCCGGTAACCGGGGAGCTGTTTTTT
>TRBD1|.|TRBJ1-4|TRBV27
CASSFSGTGVEKLFF
TGTGCCAGCAGTTTTAGCGGGACAGGGGTTGAAAAACTGTTTTTT
>TRBD1|.|TRBJ1-1|TRBV27
CASSSRQGLAEAFF
TGTGCCAGCAGTTCAAGACAGGGCTTAGCTGAAGCTTTCTTT
>.|.|TRBJ2-5|TRBV27
CASSLGGARETQYF
TGTGCCAGCAGTCTGGGGGGGGCCAGGGAGACCCAGTACTTC
>.|.|TRBJ2-4|TRBV29-1
CSALGGANIQYF
TGCAGCGCTCTGGGGGGTGCAAACATTCAGTACTTC
>.|.|TRBJ2-1|TRBV18
CASSPGLDNEQFF
TGTGCCAGCTCACCGGGACTTGACAATGAGCAGTTCTTC
>.|.|TRBJ1-2|TRBV2
CASSYRDYGYTF
TGTGCCAGCAGCTACAGGGACTATGGCTACACCTTC
>.|.|TRBJ2-7|TRBV5-1
CASSLVRSSPYEQYF
TGCGCCAGCAGCTTGGTTCGCAGTAGCCCCTACGAGCAGTACTTC
>.|.|TRBJ1-1|TRBV11-1
CASSLGTSFNTEAFF
TGTGCCAGCAGCCTGGGCACCTCATTTAACACTGAAGCTTTCTTT
>.|few|TRBJ2-3|TRBV7-9
CASSLGEIRGTQYF
TGTGCCAGCAGCTTAGGGGAGATCCGGGGTACGCAGTATTTT